The source of this T cell receptor (beta chain) is a study of Ad26.COV2.S vaccination and SARS-CoV-2 variants. Study-wide findings and caveats: Estimates derived from TCR breadth and depth analyses may have underestimated total T cell responses. Individuals receiving vaccine had higher spike-specific TCR breadth than placebo recipients did. Once vaccination had occurred, spike-specific CD8+ and CD4+ T cell responses reportedly showed substantial breadth.

This CDR3 is built from 14 residues. From germline, CDR1 is LGHDT and CDR2 YNNKEL (reference sequence). The ends were cut back, 4 bases at V and 8 bases at J, with 17 bases in the middle. A word on this clone: The antigen remains unidentified.

TCRdb's table, derived via immunoSEQ multiplex PCR, lists solely in-frame clones and lacks some. The sample shows roughly 180,000 clones, about 83% of them seen only once. The receptor comes from a human donor who had recovered from COVID-19. Sequenced material: peripheral blood, taken after recovery from COVID-19. This chain connects TRBV3-1 (or the pseudogene TRBV3-2) to TRBJ1-2; weak D call: TRBD1 (5 bases). Written as DNA, the CDR3 is TGTGCCAGCAGCCTCCACCGGGACTTCAAGGGCTACACCTTC. Its protein product is CASSLHRDFKGYTF.